This T cell receptor (beta chain) comes out of a study of shared T cell receptors in the human thymus. The method was immunoSEQ multiplex PCR; TCRdb's version includes in-frame clones alone and lacks a portion of them. Of more than 300,000 clones detected, roughly 94% appear once; the ten largest clones hold 0.015% to 0.02%. This CDR3 is 16 amino acids long. The V segment lost 3 bases and the J segment 6 bases; nucleotides outside the gene matches: 11. CDR1 is SGHNT, CDR2 YYREEE, per germline (reference sequence). The specimen sequenced was thymocytes. This sequence joins TRBV5-4 and TRBJ2-2; 7 bases are a match to TRBD1. This clonotype was sampled from a human donor. CDR3 nucleotide sequence: TGTGCCAGCAGCTCTGCGAGGGGGCGCGCTGCCGGGGAGCTGTTTTTT. Translation: CASSSARGRAAGELFF.